This T cell receptor (beta chain) appears in the sequencing data of a study of cytomegalovirus exposure and HLA in healthy donors. It was with 60 Vbeta and 13 Jbeta primers that the PCR ran. Some clones are missing from TCRdb's copy, which holds only in-frame ones; the method was immunoSEQ multiplex PCR. The sample includes about 140,000 clones, around two thirds of them seen just once. V was pared by 1 base and J by 2 bases, with 4 bases of the junction left unmatched. Per germline, CDR1 SGHTS and CDR2 YDEGEE. The CDR3 contains 15 residues. This TCR was recovered from a man aged 25 to 45 in good health and CMV-seropositive. The rearrangement joins TRBV5-8 to TRBJ2-7; 9 positions agree with TRBD2. Sequencing input: PBMCs. The CDR3 bases are TGTGCCAGCAGCTTGCAGACTAGCGGTACCTACGAGCAGTACTTC. As protein: CASSLQTSGTYEQYF.